The clone carrying this T cell receptor beta chain occurred many times. The sample comes from a study of identical twins. TCRdb reanalysed the 5' RACE reads using MiXCR and keeps one entry per CDR3 protein. The data show 500,000 to 600,000 distinct CDR3 sequences, with under 25% seen just once and 0.91% held by the top ten. Only healthy Caucasians were enrolled as donors. V lost 5 bases, J lost 3 bases, and 7 bases lay in between. The CDR3 consists of 12 residues. Separately, the same data were catalogued under a study of T cells expressing NK-cell markers.

This sequence was found in a woman aged 18-29 years in good health. The rearrangement links TRBV12-3 or TRBV12-4 to TRBJ1-2; no reliable D call. Sequencing was carried out using CD4+ T cells sorted from blood. The chain's CDR3 is CASSRLHYGYTF. Here the CDR3 DNA reads TGTGCCAGCAGTCGACTACACTATGGCTACACCTTC.